These 27 T cell receptor beta chains came from one sample sequenced in a study of blood T cell repertoires in COVID-19. TCRdb's copy holds only in-frame clones and misses some; the assay was immunoSEQ multiplex PCR. The data contain under 250,000 clones, around 90% of them seen just once; the ten biggest clones take up 2.5% to 3%. The sample comprised PBMCs or T cells enriched from blood (not recorded which). These receptors all come from a woman in her 30s with acute COVID-19.

The genes are TRBV11-2 and TRBJ2-7; TRBD1 agrees at 7 bases. The germline V gene has CDR1 SGHAT and CDR2 FQNNGV. V gave up 3 bases and J gave up 12 bases; unmatched junction bases: 14. This CDR3 is built from 14 residues. CDR3 residues: CASSLADREGRRYF. CDR3 bases: TGTGCCAGCAGCTTGGCTGACAGGGAAGGTCGTCGGTACTTC.

The rearrangement uses TRBV5-8 and TRBJ1-2; 8 bases are a match to TRBD1. Trimming at V came to 5 bases and at J to 8 bases, leaving 5 bases not matched to a gene. The V gene's germline CDR1 is SGHTS and CDR2 YDEGEE. This CDR3 is 12 amino acids long. As DNA, the CDR3 is TGTGCCAGCAGATACAGGGGGACGGGCTACACCTTC. This gives the protein CASRYRGTGYTF.

The CDR3 region is CSVESGTASNEQFF. The DNA for the CDR3 is TGCAGCGTTGAGTCCGGGACAGCAAGCAATGAGCAGTTCTTC. This chain links TRBV29-1 with TRBJ2-1; 7 bases align to TRBD1. There are 14 residues in the CDR3. The V and J ends lost 3 bases and 6 bases, in that order; junction bases with no gene match: 8. CDR1 is SQVTM and CDR2 is ANQGSEA in the germline V gene.

The chain is built from TRBV3-1 (or the pseudogene TRBV3-2) and TRBJ1-5, with D maybe TRBD1 (6 bases). Trimming stripped 3 bases from V and 5 bases from J, with 11 bases between. CDR3 length: 14 amino acids. Germline V lookup: CDR1 LGHDT, CDR2 YNNKEL (reference sequence). CDR3 protein: CASSHRGGDQPQHF. The CDR3 nucleotides are TGTGCCAGCAGCCACAGGGGAGGGGATCAGCCCCAGCATTTT.

This clone has more than one count but fewer than ten. V is TRBV6-5 and J is TRBJ1-1; 7 bases map to TRBD1. The V segment lost 5 bases and the J segment 4 bases; nucleotides outside the gene matches: 4. The CDR3 is made up of 13 amino acids. Germline lookup yields CDR1 MNHEY and CDR2 SVGAGI. In nucleotides, the CDR3 is TGTGCCAGCAGTAAACAGGGGAGCACTGAAGCTTTCTTT. Its translation is CASSKQGSTEAFF.

V gene TRBV6-1 combines with J gene TRBJ1-5, with TRBD1 as a possible D gene (6 bases). The V and J ends lost 3 bases and 0 bases respectively, with 15 bases between them. The germline V gene has CDR1 MNHNS and CDR2 SASEGT. The CDR3 length is 17 residues. The CDR3 DNA reads as TGTGCCAGCAGTGATGATAGACAGGCCATTAGCAATCAGCCCCAGCATTTT. Translation: CASSDDRQAISNQPQHF.

V and J are TRBV6-5 and TRBJ1-2; tentatively, D is TRBD1 (6 bases). Per the germline V gene, CDR1 is MNHEY and CDR2 is SVGAGI. V lost 6 bases to trimming and J lost 3 bases, with 17 bases between them. This CDR3 is built from 15 residues. The CDR3 DNA is TGTGCCAGCAGACAGGGACCGACTGGTCACTATGGCTACACCTTC. Residues: CASRQGPTGHYGYTF.

The rearrangement links TRBV6-5 to TRBJ2-6; D is unresolved. The ends were cut back, 7 bases at V and 2 bases at J, with 6 bases in the middle. This CDR3 spans 13 amino acids. Looked up from germline, CDR1 is MNHEY and CDR2 is SVGAGI. In DNA form, the CDR3 reads TGTGCCAGCAAGTTAGCTGGGGCCAACGTCCTGACTTTC. Amino acids: CASKLAGANVLTF.

The CDR3: CASRSPGQGNTEAFF. The CDR3 DNA sequence: TGTGCCAGCAGGTCGCCGGGACAGGGGAACACTGAAGCTTTCTTT. The chain carries TRBV27 and TRBJ1-1, with 9 bases that match TRBD1. The junction had 6 bases not matched to a gene; V was cut back by 6 bases and J by 1 base. Germline CDR1 reads MNHEY; CDR2 reads SMNVEV (reference sequence). The length of the CDR3 is 15 residues.

This clone has only one observation. The V and J genes are TRBV19 and TRBJ1-5; D call uncertain. This CDR3 is 12 amino acids long. The germline V gene has CDR1 LNHDA and CDR2 SQIVND (reference sequence). V was cut by 5 bases and J by 12 bases, with 14 bases left in between. The CDR3 protein is CASSSDFGDQHF. The CDR3 region has the DNA TGTGCCAGTAGTTCCGATTTCGGGGACCAGCATTTT.

The chain joins TRBV7-2 to TRBJ2-2; D unresolved. The CDR3 extends over 14 amino acids. The V end lost 3 bases, the J end lost 7 bases, and 12 bases lay between the germline ends. The germline V gene encodes CDR1 SGHTA and CDR2 FQGNSA. CDR3 sequence: CASSFGSTNGELFF. The DNA of the CDR3 is TGTGCCAGCAGCTTCGGGTCAACGAACGGGGAGCTGTTTTTT.

This clone has more than one count but fewer than ten. The chain is built from TRBV7-2 and TRBJ1-1; D is unclear. The CDR3 sequence is 15 residues long. The germline V gene has CDR1 SGHTA and CDR2 FQGNSA. Trimming removed 1 base at V and 1 base at J, with 10 bases between. CDR3 amino acids: CASSLEPRGNTEAFF. CDR3 coding DNA: TGTGCCAGCAGCTTAGAACCTCGGGGGAACACTGAAGCTTTCTTT.

The chain has TRBV14 and TRBJ1-5; 7 bases line up with TRBD1. From germline, CDR1 is SGHDN and CDR2 FVKESK. V lost 4 bases and J lost 6; bases outside the gene matches: 6. CDR3 length: 14 residues. The DNA for the CDR3 is TGTGCCAGCAGCCTCAGGGGGACAAGTCAGCCCCAGCATTTT. It is translated as CASSLRGTSQPQHF. Looking up the rest from reference TRBV14 and TRBJ1-5 gives the full variable domain: EAGVTQFPSHSVIEKGQTVTLRCDPISGHDNLYWYRRVMGKEIKFLLHFVKESKQDESGMPNNRFLAERTGGTYSTLKVQPAELEDSGVYFCASSLRGTSQPQHFGDGTRLSIL.

In this sample, this clone turned up once. The chain employs TRBV5-1 and TRBJ2-1, with 10 bases lining up with TRBD2. Germline V gene lookup returns CDR1 SGHRS and CDR2 YFSETQ. V gave up 4 bases and J gave up 3 bases; unmatched junction bases: 7. The CDR3 length is 16 residues. This CDR3 is CASSPDTSGVYNEQFF. Written as DNA, the CDR3 is TGCGCCAGCAGCCCTGACACTAGCGGGGTCTACAATGAGCAGTTCTTC.

The table lists this clone with a few counts. The rearrangement joins TRBV11-2 to TRBJ1-1; no clear D. V lost 5 bases, J lost 0 bases, and 22 bases lay in between. This CDR3 is built from 18 residues. The germline CDR1 and CDR2 sequences are SGHAT and FQNNGV. CDR3 sequence (DNA): TGTGCCAGCAGCAGTAGCGGTAGAGTCAGAATAATGAACACTGAAGCTTTCTTT. As protein: CASSSSGRVRIMNTEAFF.

The chain couples TRBV7-2 to TRBJ2-5; possible D gene TRBD1, 6 bases. V dropped 2 bases and J dropped 1 base, with 17 bases sitting between them. Germline values: CDR1 SGHTA, CDR2 FQGNSA. There are 17 residues in the CDR3. In DNA, the CDR3 is TGTGCCAGCAGCTTAACCCGGCCAAACAGGGTCCAAGAGACCCAGTACTTC. It codes for CASSLTRPNRVQETQYF.

The gene calls are TRBV27 and TRBJ1-5, with D uncertain. V was shortened by 3 bases and J by 5 bases, with 11 bases between the two germline ends. Per germline, CDR1 MNHEY and CDR2 SMNVEV (reference sequence). The CDR3 length is 14 residues. The DNA of the CDR3 is TGTGCCAGCAGTTTCAACAGTGCTTATCAGCCCCAGCATTTT. It is translated as CASSFNSAYQPQHF.

The V gene is TRBV28, the J gene TRBJ1-2, with D hard to call. V was shortened by 8 bases and J by 4 bases, with 5 bases between the two germline ends. The CDR3 covers 10 residues. Germline CDR1 and CDR2: MDHEN and SYDVKM. The CDR3 loop reads CASRGYGYTF. The CDR3 coding sequence is TGTGCCAGCCGGGGCTATGGCTACACCTTC.

The CDR3 sequence is CASSLGGLNTEAFF. The CDR3 bases are TGTGCCAGCAGCTTGGGTGGGCTGAACACTGAAGCTTTCTTT. The J gene is TRBJ1-1, the V gene TRBV5-8; D unclear. Germline V gene data show CDR1 as SGHTS and CDR2 as YDEGEE. V lost 0 bases, J lost 0 bases, and 6 bases lay in between. The CDR3 runs 14 residues.

The V call is TRBV19, the J call TRBJ1-1; the D is unclear. The CDR3 runs 14 residues. The germline V gene encodes CDR1 LNHDA and CDR2 SQIVND (reference sequence). The V and J ends lost 3 bases and 1 base respectively, with 9 bases between them. This CDR3 reads CASSIDFENTEAFF. In DNA form, the CDR3 reads TGTGCCAGTAGTATCGACTTCGAGAACACTGAAGCTTTCTTT.

The V gene is TRBV13, the J gene TRBJ2-2; 8 bases match TRBD2. The ends lost 2 bases at V and 13 bases at J; junction bases unmatched: 12. The CDR3 spans 15 residues. Germline CDR1 and CDR2: PRHDT and FYEKMQ (reference sequence). The CDR3 DNA reads as TGTGCCAGCAGCTTAAGGGGAAGCGGGGGCGAGGGGCTGTTTTTT. It yields the protein CASSLRGSGGEGLFF.

This sequence joins TRBV6-4 and TRBJ1-1, with TRBD1 identical over 7 bases. Germline lookup yields CDR1 MRHNA and CDR2 SNTAGT. This CDR3 has 15 amino acids. With 4 bases clipped from V and 9 bases from J, the junction kept 14 bases outside the gene matches. DNA of the CDR3: TGTGCCAGCAGTGGCAGGGGGTTTAGGGTGAACAAAGCTTTCTTT. Amino acids: CASSGRGFRVNKAFF.

The rearrangement uses TRBV7-2 and TRBJ2-7; D is unresolved. From germline, CDR1 is SGHTA and CDR2 FQGNSA. V was cut by 0 bases and J by 3 bases, with 9 bases left in between. This CDR3 contains 14 residues. The CDR3 protein is CASSLAPESYEQYF. The CDR3 region has the DNA TGTGCCAGCAGCTTAGCGCCAGAAAGCTACGAGCAGTACTTC.

This chain connects TRBV6-5 to TRBJ1-2, with TRBD1 matching over 7 bases. The CDR3 has 15 amino acids. Germline lookup yields CDR1 MNHEY and CDR2 SVGAGI. V lost 2 bases, J lost 2 bases, and 5 bases stayed unmatched. The CDR3 nucleotides are TGTGCCAGCAGTTACAGAGGGGGCTGGAACTATGGCTACACCTTC. As protein: CASSYRGGWNYGYTF.

This chain uses TRBV29-1 with TRBJ1-1; no clear D. The germline gives CDR1 SQVTM, CDR2 ANQGSEA. The CDR3 runs to 9 residues. V was shortened by 3 bases and J by 7 bases, with 3 bases between the two germline ends. CDR3 sequence: CSVDVEAFF. CDR3 in DNA: TGCAGCGTTGACGTTGAAGCTTTCTTT.

The chain carries TRBV3-1 (or the pseudogene TRBV3-2) and TRBJ2-7; D is perhaps TRBD1 (5 bases). Trimming removed 4 bases at V and 5 bases at J, with 15 bases between. The CDR3 consists of 14 residues. Germline-derived CDR1 and CDR2 are LGHDT and YNNKEL (reference sequence). CDR3 loop: CASSPTAQGNEQYF. The CDR3 nucleotides read TGTGCCAGCAGCCCCACCGCCCAGGGAAACGAGCAGTACTTC.

The chain combines TRBV14 with TRBJ2-7, with a possible D match to TRBD2 (5 bases). Germline loops: CDR1 SGHDN, CDR2 FVKESK. This CDR3 comprises 14 residues. With 1 base removed from V and 6 bases from J, the gap between germline ends came to 13 bases. CDR3 residues: CASSQGDPGGEQYF. The DNA for the CDR3 is TGTGCCAGCAGCCAAGGCGACCCCGGAGGCGAGCAGTACTTC.